The sequence of this T cell receptor (beta chain) was determined in a study of blood T cell repertoires in COVID-19. Sequencing used immunoSEQ multiplex PCR; TCRdb keeps in-frame clones, though not all of them. This table has about 230,000 clones, 70% to 90% appearing once. This sequence was found in a man aged 50-60 years with COVID-19, enrolled during active disease. The material sequenced was peripheral blood.

CDR3 nucleotides: TGTGCCAGCTTAGTTAGCGGGGGGTGGTCCTACGAGCAGTACTTC. This sequence encodes CASLVSGGWSYEQYF. The rearrangement uses TRBV28 and TRBJ2-7; 10 nucleotides agree with TRBD2. The germline gives CDR1 MDHEN, CDR2 SYDVKM. This CDR3 has 15 amino acids. V lost 8 bases, J lost 1 base, and 8 bases stayed unmatched. The entire variable domain, with the rest obtained from reference TRBV28 and TRBJ2-7, is as follows: DVKVTQSSRYLVKRTGEKVFLECVQDMDHENMFWYRQDPGLGLRLIYFSYDVKMKEKGDIPEGYSVSREKKERFSLILESASTNQTSMYLCASLVSGGWSYEQYFGPGTRLTVT.